This TCR beta chain was identified in a study of T cells in Graves' hyperthyroidism and ophthalmopathy. Whole-study results and caveats: The model made its ophthalmopathy prediction, and onset followed a median roughly six months later. Among clonotypes expanded in thyroid above 0.001, most were also found in blood.

V gave up 4 bases and J gave up 2 bases, with 14 bases separating them. CDR3 length: 14 residues. In germline, CDR1 is DFQATT, CDR2 SNEGSKA (reference sequence). The sample holds a few counts of this clonotype. Its antigen is not identified. Amplified TCR beta CDR3 regions came from RNA transcripts. Primed by the HTBI set, a first-round RT-PCR was run on the TCR CDR3. TCRdb reanalysed the multiplex PCR reads using MiXCR and keeps one entry per CDR3 protein. The sample carries more than 450,000 distinct CDR3 sequences, roughly 21% recorded once. The sequenced sample was blood. The TCR was taken from a man between 35 and 55 years old with Graves' ophthalmopathy. The chain has TRBV20-1 and TRBJ2-5; D uncertain. The CDR3 here is CSAKFPLRQETQYF. The DNA of the CDR3 is TGCAGTGCTAAATTTCCCCTCAGACAAGAGACCCAGTACTTC.